This TCR beta chain was profiled in a study of cytomegalovirus exposure and HLA in healthy donors. Trimming removed 1 base from V and 0 bases from J, with 4 bases in between. This CDR3 is built from 15 residues. Germline V gives CDR1 SGHVS, CDR2 FNYEAQ. The PCR ran on 60 Vbeta and 13 Jbeta primers. Here immunoSEQ multiplex PCR was the method, and the copy in TCRdb shows in-frame clones only, minus some. The sample has about 130,000 clones; about two thirds are singletons. The sequence came from a woman in her sixties in good health and CMV-seropositive. The sequenced material came from PBMCs. The V call is TRBV7-6, the J call TRBJ2-6, with D uncertain. The CDR3 coding sequence is TGTGCCAGCAGCTTAGTCAGCTCTGGGGCCAACGTCCTGACTTTC. Its translation is CASSLVSSGANVLTF.